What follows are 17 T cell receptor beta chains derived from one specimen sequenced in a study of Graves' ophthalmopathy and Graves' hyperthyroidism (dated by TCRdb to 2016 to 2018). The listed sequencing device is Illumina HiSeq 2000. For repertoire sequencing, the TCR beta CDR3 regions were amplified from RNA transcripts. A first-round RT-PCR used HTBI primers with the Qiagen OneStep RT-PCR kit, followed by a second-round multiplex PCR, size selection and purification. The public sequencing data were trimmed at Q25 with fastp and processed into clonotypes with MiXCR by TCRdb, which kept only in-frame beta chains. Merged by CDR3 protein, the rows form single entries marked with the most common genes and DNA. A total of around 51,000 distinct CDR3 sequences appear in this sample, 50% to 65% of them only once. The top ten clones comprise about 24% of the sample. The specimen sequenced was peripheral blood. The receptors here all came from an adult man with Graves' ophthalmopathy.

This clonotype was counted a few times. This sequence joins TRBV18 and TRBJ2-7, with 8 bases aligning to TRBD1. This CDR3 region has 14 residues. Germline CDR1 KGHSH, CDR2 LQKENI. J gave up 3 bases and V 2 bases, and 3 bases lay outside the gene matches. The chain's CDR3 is CASSPGGQVYEQYF. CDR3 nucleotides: TGTGCCAGCTCACCAGGGGGACAGGTCTACGAGCAGTACTTC.

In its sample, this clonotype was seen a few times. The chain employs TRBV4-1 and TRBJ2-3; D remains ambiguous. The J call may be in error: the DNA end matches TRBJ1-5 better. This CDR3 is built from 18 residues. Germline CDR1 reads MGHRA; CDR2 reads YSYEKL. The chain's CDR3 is CASSQEFGRSGSTDTQHF. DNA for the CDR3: TGCGCCAGCAGCCAAGAATTCGGGAGGAGCGGGAGCACGGATACGCAGCATTTT.

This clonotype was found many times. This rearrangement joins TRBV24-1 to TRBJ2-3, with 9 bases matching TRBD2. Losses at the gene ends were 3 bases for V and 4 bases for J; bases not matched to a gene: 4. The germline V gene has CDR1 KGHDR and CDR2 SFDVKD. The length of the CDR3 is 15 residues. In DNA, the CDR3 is TGTGCCACCAGTGATCCGCGGGGGGGGGCAGATACGCAGTATTTT. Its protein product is CATSDPRGGADTQYF.

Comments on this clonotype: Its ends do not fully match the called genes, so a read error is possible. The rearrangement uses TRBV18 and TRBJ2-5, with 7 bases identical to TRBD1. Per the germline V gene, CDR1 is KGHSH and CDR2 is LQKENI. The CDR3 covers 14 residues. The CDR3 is CASSLTGVQETQSF. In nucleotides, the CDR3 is TGTGCCAGCTCGCTCACAGGGGTCCAAGAGACCCAGTCCTTC.

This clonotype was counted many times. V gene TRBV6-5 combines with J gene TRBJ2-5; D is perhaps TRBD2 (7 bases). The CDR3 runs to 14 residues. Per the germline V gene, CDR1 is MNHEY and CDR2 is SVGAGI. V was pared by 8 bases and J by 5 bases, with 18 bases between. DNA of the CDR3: TGTGCCAGCCGACCGACCAGGGGAGGGGAGACCCAGTACTTC. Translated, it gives CASRPTRGGETQYF.

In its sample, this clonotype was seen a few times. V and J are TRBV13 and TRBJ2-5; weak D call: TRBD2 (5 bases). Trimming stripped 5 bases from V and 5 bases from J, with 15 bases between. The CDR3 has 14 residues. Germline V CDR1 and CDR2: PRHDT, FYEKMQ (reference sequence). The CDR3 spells CASSRSDRGETQYF. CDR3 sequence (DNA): TGTGCCAGCAGCCGGTCGGATCGAGGGGAGACCCAGTACTTC.

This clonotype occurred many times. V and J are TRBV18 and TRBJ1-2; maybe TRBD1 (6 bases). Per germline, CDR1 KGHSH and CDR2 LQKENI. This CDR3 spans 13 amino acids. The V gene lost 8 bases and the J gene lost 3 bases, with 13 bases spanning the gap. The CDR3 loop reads CASEGDTDYGYTF. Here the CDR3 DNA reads TGTGCCAGCGAGGGGGACACAGACTATGGCTACACCTTC.

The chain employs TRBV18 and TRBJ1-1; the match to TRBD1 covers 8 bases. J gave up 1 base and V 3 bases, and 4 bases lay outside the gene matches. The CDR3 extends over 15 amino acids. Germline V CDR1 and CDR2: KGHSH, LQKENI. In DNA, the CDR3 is TGTGCCAGCTCACCTAAACAGGGGGGGAACACTGAAGCTTTCTTT. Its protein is CASSPKQGGNTEAFF.

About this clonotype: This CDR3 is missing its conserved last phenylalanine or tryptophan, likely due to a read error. CDR3 protein: CASGPGSPMLTYTS. CDR3 coding DNA: TGTGCCAGCGGCCCCGGTTCACCGATGCTGACTTACACCTCC. The gene calls are TRBV5-6 and TRBJ1-2; no firm D call. Germline V gene data show CDR1 as SGHDT and CDR2 as YYEEEE. The CDR3 sequence is 14 residues long. Between the trimmed V and J ends, which lost 7 bases and 11 bases, there was a span of 24 bases.

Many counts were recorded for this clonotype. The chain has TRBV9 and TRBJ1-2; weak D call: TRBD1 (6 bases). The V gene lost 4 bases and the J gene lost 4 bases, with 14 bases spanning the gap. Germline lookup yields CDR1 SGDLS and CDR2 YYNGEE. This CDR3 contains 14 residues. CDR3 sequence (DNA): TGTGCCAGCAGCTCCTGGGGGGGGCTCTATGGCTACACCTTC. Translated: CASSSWGGLYGYTF.

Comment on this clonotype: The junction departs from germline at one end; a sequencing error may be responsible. The CDR3 reads CASKGPYADTQYF. In DNA, the CDR3 is TGTGCCAGCAAGGGACCGTACGCAGATACGCAGTACTTT. This chain links TRBV7-9 with TRBJ2-3, with D perhaps being TRBD1 or TRBD2 (5 bases each). This CDR3 has 13 amino acids. Germline CDR1 SEHNR, CDR2 FQNEAQ (reference sequence).

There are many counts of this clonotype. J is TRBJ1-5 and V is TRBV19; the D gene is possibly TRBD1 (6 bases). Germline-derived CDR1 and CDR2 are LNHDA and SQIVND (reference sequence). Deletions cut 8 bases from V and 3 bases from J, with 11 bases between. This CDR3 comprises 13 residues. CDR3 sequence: CASGDRINQPQHF. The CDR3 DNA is TGTGCCAGTGGAGACAGGATCAATCAGCCCCAGCATTTT.

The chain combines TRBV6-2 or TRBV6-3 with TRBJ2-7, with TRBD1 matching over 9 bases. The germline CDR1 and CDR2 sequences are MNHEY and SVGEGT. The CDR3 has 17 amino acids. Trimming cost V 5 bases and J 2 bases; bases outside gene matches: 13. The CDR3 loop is CASSELNLRQGAYEQYF. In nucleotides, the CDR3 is TGTGCCAGCAGTGAACTTAACCTCCGACAGGGGGCCTACGAGCAGTACTTC.

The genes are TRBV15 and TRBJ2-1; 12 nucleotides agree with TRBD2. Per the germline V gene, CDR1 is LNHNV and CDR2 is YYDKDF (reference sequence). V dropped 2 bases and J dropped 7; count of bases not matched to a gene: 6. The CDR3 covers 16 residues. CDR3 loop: CATSRPRLAGVNEQFF. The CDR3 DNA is TGTGCCACCAGCAGACCGAGACTAGCGGGAGTGAATGAGCAGTTCTTC. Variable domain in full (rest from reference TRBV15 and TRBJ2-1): DAMVIQNPRYQVTQFGKPVTLSCSQTLNHNVMYWYQQKSSQAPKLLFHYYDKDFNNEADTPDNFQSRRPNTSFCFLDIRSPGLGDTAMYLCATSRPRLAGVNEQFFGPGTRLTVL.

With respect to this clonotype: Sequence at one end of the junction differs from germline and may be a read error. In nucleotides, the CDR3 is TGTGCCATCAGTCAAGCGAGTACAGGGGATGAGCAGTTCTTC. Encoded protein: CAISQASTGDEQFF. The rearrangement uses TRBV6-5 and TRBJ2-1; 7 nucleotides agree with TRBD1. Per the germline V gene, CDR1 is MNHEY and CDR2 is SVGAGI. The CDR3 has 14 residues.

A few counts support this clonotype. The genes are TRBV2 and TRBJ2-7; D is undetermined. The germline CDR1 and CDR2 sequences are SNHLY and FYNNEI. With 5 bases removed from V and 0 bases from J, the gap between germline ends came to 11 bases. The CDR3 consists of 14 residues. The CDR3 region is CASSFREYSYEQYF. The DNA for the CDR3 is TGTGCCAGCAGTTTTAGGGAATACTCCTACGAGCAGTACTTC.

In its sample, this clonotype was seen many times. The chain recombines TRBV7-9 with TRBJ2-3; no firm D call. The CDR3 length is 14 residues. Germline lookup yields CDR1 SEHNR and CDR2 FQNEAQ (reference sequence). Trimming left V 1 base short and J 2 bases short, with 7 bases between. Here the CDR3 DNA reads TGTGCCAGCAGCTTAGGCGCCACCACAGATACGCAGTATTTT. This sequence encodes CASSLGATTDTQYF.